The rows below give T cell receptor beta chains drawn from one sample of a study of cytomegalovirus exposure and HLA in healthy donors. Data came from immunoSEQ multiplex PCR; TCRdb stores just in-frame clones and leaves some out. Of roughly 190,000 clones in the sample, about four fifths were seen once. The sequenced material came from PBMCs. The receptors were sampled from a woman between 50 and 59 years old in good health and CMV-seronegative. CDR3s include the opening cysteine and the closing phenylalanine or tryptophan. The D gene is left open where the match is weak. Rows give clone size only sometimes, using once, few, many, or a class for an expanded clone.

V gene	clone size	D gene	J gene	CDR3 DNA	CDR3 protein
TRBV7-2	.	TRBD2	TRBJ2-5	TGTGCCAGCAGCTTGGGGGGGATCGGCGAGACCCAGTACTTC	CASSLGGIGETQYF
TRBV7-3	.	.	TRBJ2-3	TGTGCCAGCAGCTTAGTCGCAGGGCGCACAGATACGCAGTATTTT	CASSLVAGRTDTQYF
TRBV7-2	.	.	TRBJ1-2	TGTGCCAGCAGCTTAGCGAGGAGGGATGGATCTGGCTACACCTTC	CASSLARRDGSGYTF
TRBV19	.	TRBD2	TRBJ2-6	TGTGCCAGTACCCCAACCCTACTAGCGGGAGGTCAGGCCGGGGCCAACGTCCTGACTTTC	CASTPTLLAGGQAGANVLTF
TRBV7-6	.	.	TRBJ2-1	TGTGCCAGCAGCTTAGTGCCAGGGGGACTGGGCTCCTACAATGAGCAGTTCTTC	CASSLVPGGLGSYNEQFF
TRBV28	.	.	TRBJ1-2	TGTGCCAGCAGTCTCCCGGGGGGGAACTATGGCTACACCTTC	CASSLPGGNYGYTF
TRBV7-8	few	.	TRBJ1-1	TGTGCCAGCAGCTTAGAAAGATGGGCAGGATACGAGAACACTGAAGCTTTCTTT	CASSLERWAGYENTEAFF
TRBV29-1	.	.	TRBJ1-2	TGCAGCGTTGACGAGCTACTCTATGGCTACACCTTC	CSVDELLYGYTF
TRBV25-1	.	.	TRBJ2-7	TGTGCCAGCAGTGACGCAGGGAAGAGCGAGCAGTACTTC	CASSDAGKSEQYF
TRBV5-1	.	TRBD2	TRBJ2-1	TGCGCCAGCAGCGCGACTAGCGGATCCAATGAGCAGTTCTTC	CASSATSGSNEQFF
TRBV7-9	.	TRBD1	TRBJ1-2	TGTGCCAGCAGTCGACCAGGGACAGGGTACGGCTACACCTTC	CASSRPGTGYGYTF
TRBV19	.	.	TRBJ1-5	TGTGCCAGTAAGCAGGGCGATAGTGGCAATCAGCCCCAGCATTTT	CASKQGDSGNQPQHF
TRBV7-2	.	.	TRBJ1-1	TGTGCCAGCAGCTTAGATCGGGGGACTGAAGCTTTCTTT	CASSLDRGTEAFF
TRBV11-1	.	TRBD2	TRBJ2-1	TGTGCCAGCAGCTCGATCGGGAGGTATAATGAGCAGTTCTTC	CASSSIGRYNEQFF
TRBV7-2	.	TRBD1	TRBJ2-6	TGTGCCAGCAGCGTGACAGGGGGACGTGGGGCCAACGTCCTGACTTTC	CASSVTGGRGANVLTF
TRBV5-4	.	.	TRBJ2-3	TGTGCCAGCAGCTTGGGGGCCCACTCCACAGATACGCAGTATTTT	CASSLGAHSTDTQYF
TRBV4-3	.	.	TRBJ2-1	TGCGCCAGCAGCCAAGGGGCAGGGACTTCCTACAATGAGCAGTTCTTC	CASSQGAGTSYNEQFF
TRBV28	.	TRBD1	TRBJ2-5	TGTGCCAGCAGTTTTCGGGACAGCCAAGAGACCCAGTACTTC	CASSFRDSQETQYF
TRBV4-2	few	TRBD1	TRBJ1-1	TGTGCCAGTCGGGACAGCGATATTACTGAAGCTTTCTTT	CASRDSDITEAFF
TRBV19	once	.	TRBJ2-5	TGTGCCAGTAGTATCGGGCGGGGAGAGACCCAGTACTTC	CASSIGRGETQYF
TRBV12-5	.	TRBD1	TRBJ2-1	TGTGCTAGTGGCTCAAAGAGTGGGACAGGGGGCGATGAGCAGTTCTTC	CASGSKSGTGGDEQFF
TRBV5-8	.	TRBD2	TRBJ2-7	TGTGCCAGCAGCTTTCCCGACAAGCCGACTAGCGGGGGGTCCAGTGTGCAGTACTTC	CASSFPDKPTSGGSSVQYF
TRBV4-3	.	TRBD2	TRBJ2-1	TGCGCCAGCAGCCAATCACTAACCGGGACTAGCGGGGGGGCGCGGTACAATGAGCAGTTCTTC	CASSQSLTGTSGGARYNEQFF
TRBV27	.	TRBD1	TRBJ1-4	TGTGCCAGCAGTTTAAACTACCCCTCCCACAGGGGGGTGGCTGAAAAACTGTTTTTT	CASSLNYPSHRGVAEKLFF
TRBV6-1	.	.	TRBJ2-3	TGTGCCAGCAGTCCGGCAGGCCTCCACACAGATACGCAGTATTTT	CASSPAGLHTDTQYF